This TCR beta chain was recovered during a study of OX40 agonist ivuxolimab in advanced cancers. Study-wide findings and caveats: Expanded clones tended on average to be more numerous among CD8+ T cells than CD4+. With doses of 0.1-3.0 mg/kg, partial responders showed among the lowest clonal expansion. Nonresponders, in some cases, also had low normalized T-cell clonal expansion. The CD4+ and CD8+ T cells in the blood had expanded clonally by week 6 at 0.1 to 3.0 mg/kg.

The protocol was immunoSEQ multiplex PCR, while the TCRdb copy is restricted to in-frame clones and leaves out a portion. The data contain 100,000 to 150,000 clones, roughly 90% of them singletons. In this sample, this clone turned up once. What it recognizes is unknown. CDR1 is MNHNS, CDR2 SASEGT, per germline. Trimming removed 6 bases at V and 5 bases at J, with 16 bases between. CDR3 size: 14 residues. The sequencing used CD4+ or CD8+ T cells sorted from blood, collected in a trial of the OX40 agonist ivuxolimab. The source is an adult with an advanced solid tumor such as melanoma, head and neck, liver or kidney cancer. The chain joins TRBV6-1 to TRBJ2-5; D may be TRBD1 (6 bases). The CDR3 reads CASRSGVFSETQYF. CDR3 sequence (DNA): TGTGCCAGCAGGTCAGGGGTGTTTTCGGAGACCCAGTACTTC.